These T cell receptor beta chains were read from a single sample in a study of T cells after yellow fever vaccination. A single record per CDR3 protein comes from TCRdb applying MiXCR to the 5' RACE reads. The sample shows about 580,000 distinct CDR3 sequences, approximately 16% of them seen only once. The sample was PBMCs, taken more than 4 days after the first yellow fever vaccination. Receptor source: a man aged 18 to 29 who received the YFV17D yellow fever vaccine. The CDR3 runs from the conserved cysteine through the conserved F or W. Not every row has a clone size; where given, it reads once, few, many or a size class.

V gene	clone size	CDR3 protein
TRBV29-1	-	CSGRVASRDTQYF
TRBV6-6	few	CASAGTNADTQYF
TRBV6-2/TRBV6-3	-	CASSGRQGIYGYTF
TRBV4-1	-	CASSQGTGMVVTGELFF
TRBV29-1	few	CSVAQGARSPLHF
TRBV5-1	many	CASSPGLSATNEKLFF
TRBV5-4	-	CASSLVPGRDTIYF
TRBV11-1	few	CASSFGPDGYTF
TRBV7-2	many	CASSPRRYEQYF
TRBV7-2	-	CASSGRTATQETQYF